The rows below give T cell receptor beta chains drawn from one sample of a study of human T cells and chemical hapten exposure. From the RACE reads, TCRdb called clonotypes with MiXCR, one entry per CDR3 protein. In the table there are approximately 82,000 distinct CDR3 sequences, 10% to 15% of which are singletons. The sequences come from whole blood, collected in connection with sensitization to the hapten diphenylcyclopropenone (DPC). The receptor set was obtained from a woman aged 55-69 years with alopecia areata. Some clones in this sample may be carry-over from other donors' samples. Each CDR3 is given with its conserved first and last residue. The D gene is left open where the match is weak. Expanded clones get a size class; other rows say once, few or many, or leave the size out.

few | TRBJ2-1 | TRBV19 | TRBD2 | CASSRSGGVDEQFF | TGTGCCAGTAGTCGCAGCGGGGGGGTCGATGAGCAGTTCTTC
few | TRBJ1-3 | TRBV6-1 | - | CASSNTGGNTIYF | TGTGCCAGCAGCAACACCGGGGGAAACACCATATATTTT
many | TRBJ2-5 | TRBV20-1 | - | CSARPFGGAEETQYF | TGCAGTGCTAGACCCTTTGGGGGCGCCGAAGAGACCCAGTACTTC
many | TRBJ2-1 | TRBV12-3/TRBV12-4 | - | CASNTRGSYNEQFF | TGTGCCAGCAATACTAGGGGTAGCTACAATGAGCAGTTCTTC
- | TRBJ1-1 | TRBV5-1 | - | CASSLDGYTEAFF | TGCGCCAGCAGCTTGGACGGATACACTGAAGCTTTCTTT
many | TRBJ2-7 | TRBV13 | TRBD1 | CASSLVTGTGDYEQYF | TGTGCCAGCAGCTTAGTCACCGGGACAGGGGACTACGAGCAGTACTTC
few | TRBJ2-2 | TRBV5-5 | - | CASTPSGGELFF | TGTGCCAGCACCCCCAGCGGCGGGGAGCTGTTTTTT
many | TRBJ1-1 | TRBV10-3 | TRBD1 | CAITKGQGSNTEAFF | TGTGCCATCACTAAGGGACAGGGATCGAACACTGAAGCTTTCTTT
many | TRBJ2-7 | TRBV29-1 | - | CSVVDDYEQYF | TGCAGCGTTGTGGACGACTACGAGCAGTACTTC
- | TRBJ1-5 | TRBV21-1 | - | CASSSRRGGEHQPQHF | TGTGCCAGCAGCTCCCGCCGAGGGGGGGAGCATCAGCCCCAGCATTTT
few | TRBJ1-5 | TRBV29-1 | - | CSVWALGEPQHF | TGCAGCGTCTGGGCGTTGGGTGAGCCCCAGCATTTT
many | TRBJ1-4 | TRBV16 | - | CASSPSGRDEKLFF | TGTGCCAGCAGCCCCTCGGGCAGGGATGAAAAACTGTTTTTT
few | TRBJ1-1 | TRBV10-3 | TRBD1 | CATDLGGRNTEAFF | TGTGCCACCGATTTAGGGGGCCGGAACACTGAAGCTTTCTTT
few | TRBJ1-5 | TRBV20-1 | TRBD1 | CSASEQPGQNNQPQHF | TGCAGTGCTAGTGAACAACCGGGACAGAACAATCAGCCCCAGCATTTT
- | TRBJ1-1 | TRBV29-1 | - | CSASGTRTEAFF | TGCAGCGCTTCCGGGACAAGAACTGAAGCTTTCTTT
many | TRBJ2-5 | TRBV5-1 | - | CASSWGPGTETQYF | TGCGCCAGCAGCTGGGGACCGGGGACAGAGACCCAGTACTTC
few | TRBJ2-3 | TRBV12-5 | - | CASGSAAAEDTQYF | TGTGCTAGTGGCAGCGCAGCAGCTGAAGATACGCAGTATTTT
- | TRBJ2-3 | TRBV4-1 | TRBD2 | CASSQQTYRLAGRTDTQYF | TGCGCCAGCAGCCAACAAACCTACCGACTAGCGGGGAGGACAGATACGCAGTATTTT
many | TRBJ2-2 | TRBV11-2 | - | CASSPPKNTGELFF | TGTGCCAGCAGCCCTCCAAAGAACACCGGGGAGCTGTTTTTT
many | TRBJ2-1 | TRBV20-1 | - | CSAHRQDPYNEQFF | TGCAGTGCTCACCGCCAGGACCCCTACAATGAGCAGTTCTTC
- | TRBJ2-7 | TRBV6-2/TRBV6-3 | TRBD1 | CASSGQGHYEQYF | TGTGCCAGTTCTGGACAGGGCCACTACGAGCAGTACTTC
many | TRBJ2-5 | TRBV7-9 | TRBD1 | CASSPDRGRETQYF | TGTGCCAGCTCCCCGGACAGGGGGCGAGAGACCCAGTACTTC
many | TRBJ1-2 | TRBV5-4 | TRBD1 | CASSLTGGYYGYTF | TGTGCCAGCAGTCTGACAGGGGGCTACTATGGCTACACCTTC
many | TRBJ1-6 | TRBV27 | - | CASSPMTEGDSPLHF | TGTGCCAGCAGCCCTATGACAGAGGGGGATTCACCCCTCCACTTT
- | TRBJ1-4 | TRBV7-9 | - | CASSRGDQEKLFF | TGTGCCAGCAGCCGGGGGGATCAGGAAAAACTGTTTTTT
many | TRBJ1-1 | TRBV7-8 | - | CASSSGSLGKTEAFF | TGTGCCAGCAGCTCAGGATCCCTTGGGAAGACTGAAGCTTTCTTT
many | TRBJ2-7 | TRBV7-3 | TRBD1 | CASTSLSDRGIYEQYF | TGTGCCAGCACATCCCTTTCGGACAGGGGAATTTACGAGCAGTACTTC
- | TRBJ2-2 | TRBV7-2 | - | CASSRDLNTGELFF | TGTGCCAGCAGCCGGGACCTAAACACCGGGGAGCTGTTTTTT
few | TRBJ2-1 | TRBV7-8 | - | CASSLGGRGAGYNEQFF | TGTGCCAGCAGCTTAGGAGGCCGGGGGGCCGGGTACAATGAGCAGTTCTTC
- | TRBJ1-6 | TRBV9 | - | CASSGDGYNSPLHF | TGTGCCAGCAGCGGCGACGGGTATAATTCACCCCTCCACTTT
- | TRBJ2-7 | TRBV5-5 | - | CASSLAATGDFYEQYF | TGTGCCAGCAGCTTGGCCGCGACAGGAGACTTCTACGAGCAGTACTTC
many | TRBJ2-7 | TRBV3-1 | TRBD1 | CASSPRPGQASYEQYF | TGTGCCAGCAGCCCCCGACCGGGACAGGCCTCCTACGAGCAGTACTTC
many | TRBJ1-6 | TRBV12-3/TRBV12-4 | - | CASSLMGNSPLHF | TGTGCCAGCAGTTTAATGGGCAATTCACCCCTCCACTTT
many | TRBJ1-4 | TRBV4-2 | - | CASSHAEKLFF | TGTGCCAGCAGCCACGCTGAAAAACTGTTTTTT
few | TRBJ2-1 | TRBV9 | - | CASSGGLGYNEQFF | TGTGCCAGCAGCGGAGGCTTGGGGTACAATGAGCAGTTCTTC
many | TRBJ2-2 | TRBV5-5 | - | CASRIIAGELFF | TGTGCCAGCAGGATTATCGCCGGGGAGCTGTTTTTT
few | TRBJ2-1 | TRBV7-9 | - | CASSLGRVGEQFF | TGTGCCAGCAGCTTAGGACGAGTAGGTGAGCAGTTCTTC
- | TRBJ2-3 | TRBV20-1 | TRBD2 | CSARALAGGGDTQYF | TGCAGTGCTAGGGCCCTAGCGGGGGGCGGGGATACGCAGTATTTT
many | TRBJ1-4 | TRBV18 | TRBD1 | CASSPRTGGYTWNEKLFF | TGTGCCAGCTCACCACGGACAGGGGGCTACACCTGGAATGAAAAACTGTTTTTT
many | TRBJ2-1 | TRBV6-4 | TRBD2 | CASSESGGVTEQFF | TGTGCCAGCAGTGAGAGCGGGGGCGTTACTGAGCAGTTCTTC
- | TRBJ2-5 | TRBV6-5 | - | CASSYWWGNETQYF | TGTGCCAGCAGTTACTGGTGGGGAAATGAGACCCAGTACTTC
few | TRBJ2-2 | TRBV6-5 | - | CASSYLNTGELFF | TGTGCCAGCAGTTACCTCAACACCGGGGAGCTGTTTTTT